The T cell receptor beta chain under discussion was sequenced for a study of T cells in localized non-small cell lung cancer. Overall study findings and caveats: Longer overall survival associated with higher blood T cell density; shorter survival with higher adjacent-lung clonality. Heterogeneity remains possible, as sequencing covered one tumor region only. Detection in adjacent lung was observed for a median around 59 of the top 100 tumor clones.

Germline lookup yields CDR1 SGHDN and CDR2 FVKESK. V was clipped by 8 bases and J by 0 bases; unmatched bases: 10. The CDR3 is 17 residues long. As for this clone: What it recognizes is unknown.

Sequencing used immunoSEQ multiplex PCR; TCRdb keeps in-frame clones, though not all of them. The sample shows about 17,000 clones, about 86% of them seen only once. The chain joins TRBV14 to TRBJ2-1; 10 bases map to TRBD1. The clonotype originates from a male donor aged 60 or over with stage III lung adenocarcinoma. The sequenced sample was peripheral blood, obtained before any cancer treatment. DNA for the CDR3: TGTGCCAGCCGTCCCGGGACAGGGGCGAGCTCCTACAATGAGCAGTTCTTC. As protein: CASRPGTGASSYNEQFF.